This T cell receptor beta chain was sequenced during a study of shared clonotypes between healthy human individuals. Study results and caveats: An expected dependence of interdonor clonotype sharing on sequencing depth was noted.

Sequencing was performed with immunoSEQ multiplex PCR; in TCRdb, only in-frame clones are kept and a portion is missing. The profile shows more than 2 million clones, roughly 95% of them singletons. As defined, naive CD8 cells were CD45RO-negative and positively selected for CCR7, with terminally differentiated effector memory CD45RA+ cells excluded. Donors comprised healthy HIV-negative adults lacking recent acute infections or vaccinations. Trimming took 1 base from V and 5 from J, leaving 9 bases between them. This CDR3 is built from 14 residues. CDR1 is SGHVS and CDR2 is FNYEAQ in the germline V gene. To note about this clone: No antigen is known for it.

The V call is TRBV7-6, the J call TRBJ2-1; D gene ambiguous. The clonotype was recovered from a man younger than 30 in good health. The specimen was naive CD8+ T cells sorted from blood. CDR3 DNA sequence: TGTGCCAGCAGCTTAGTCCCAGAAGACAATGAGCAGTTCTTC. Its protein is CASSLVPEDNEQFF.